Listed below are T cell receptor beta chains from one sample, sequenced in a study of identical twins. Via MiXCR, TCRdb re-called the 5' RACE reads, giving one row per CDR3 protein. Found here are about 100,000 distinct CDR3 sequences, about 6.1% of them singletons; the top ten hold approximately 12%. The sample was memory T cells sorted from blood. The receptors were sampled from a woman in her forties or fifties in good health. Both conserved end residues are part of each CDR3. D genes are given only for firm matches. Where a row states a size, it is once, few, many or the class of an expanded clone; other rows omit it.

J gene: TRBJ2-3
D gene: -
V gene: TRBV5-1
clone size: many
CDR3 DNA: TGCGCCAGCAGCTTGGAAGGGACAGATACGCAGTATTTT
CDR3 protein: CASSLEGTDTQYF

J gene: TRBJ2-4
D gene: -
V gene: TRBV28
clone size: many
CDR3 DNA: TGTGCCAGCACGGGACAAAACATTCAGTACTTC
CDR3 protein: CASTGQNIQYF

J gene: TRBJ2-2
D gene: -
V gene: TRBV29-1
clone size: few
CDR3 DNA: TGCAGCGTTGAAGACGGCTCGAACACCGGGGAGCTGTTTTTT
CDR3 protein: CSVEDGSNTGELFF

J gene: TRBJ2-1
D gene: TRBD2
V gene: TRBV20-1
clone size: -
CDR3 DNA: TGCAGTGCCCAAACTACTAGCGGGAGAGTCAATGAGCAGTTCTTC
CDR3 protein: CSAQTTSGRVNEQFF

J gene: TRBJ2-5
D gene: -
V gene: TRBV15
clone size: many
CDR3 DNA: TGTGCCACCAGTCTAGGTCAAGAGACCCAGTACTTC
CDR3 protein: CATSLGQETQYF

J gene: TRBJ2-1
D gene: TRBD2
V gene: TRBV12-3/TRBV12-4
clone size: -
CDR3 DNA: TGTGCCAGCAGTCCTAGCGGGTTAATCTCCTACAATGAGCAGTTCTTC
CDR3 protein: CASSPSGLISYNEQFF

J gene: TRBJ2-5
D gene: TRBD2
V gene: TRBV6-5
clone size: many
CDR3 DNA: TGTGCCAGCAGCAAAAACCCCGGGACTAGCGGGAGGGCCCAGACCCAGTACTTC
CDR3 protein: CASSKNPGTSGRAQTQYF

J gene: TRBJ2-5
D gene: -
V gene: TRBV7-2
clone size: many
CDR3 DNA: TGTGCCAGCAGCAGAGGGGGATTTCAAGAGACCCAGTACTTC
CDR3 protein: CASSRGGFQETQYF

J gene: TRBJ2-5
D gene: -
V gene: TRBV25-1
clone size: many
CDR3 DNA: TGTGCCAGCAGTGAACCCGACAGATACCAAGAGACCCAGTACTTC
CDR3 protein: CASSEPDRYQETQYF

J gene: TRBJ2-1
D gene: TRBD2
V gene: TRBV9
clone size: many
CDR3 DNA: TGTGCCAGCAGCGTCCGTACTAGCGGGAGTTCGAATGAGCAGTTCTTC
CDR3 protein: CASSVRTSGSSNEQFF

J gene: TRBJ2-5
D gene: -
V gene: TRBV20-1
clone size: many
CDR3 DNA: TGCAGTGCTAAACTTCAAGAGACCCAGTACTTC
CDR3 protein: CSAKLQETQYF

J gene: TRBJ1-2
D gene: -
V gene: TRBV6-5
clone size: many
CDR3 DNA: TGTGCCAGCAAACCGGGACATAACTATGGCTACACCTTC
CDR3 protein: CASKPGHNYGYTF

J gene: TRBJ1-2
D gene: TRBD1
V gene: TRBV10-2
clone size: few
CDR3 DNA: TGCGCCAGCAGTCCGGGACAGGGGGCCGGTAATGGCTACACCTTC
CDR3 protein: CASSPGQGAGNGYTF

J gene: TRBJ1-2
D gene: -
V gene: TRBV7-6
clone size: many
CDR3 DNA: TGTGCCAGCAGCCCACGTGGGAGAGTCAACTATGGCTACACCTTC
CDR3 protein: CASSPRGRVNYGYTF

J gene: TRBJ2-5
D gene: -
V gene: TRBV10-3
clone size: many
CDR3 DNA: TGTGCCATCAGTGAGTCGGCAGGCCAAGAGACCCAGTACTTC
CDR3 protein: CAISESAGQETQYF

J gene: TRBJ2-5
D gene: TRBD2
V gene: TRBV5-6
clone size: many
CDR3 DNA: TGTGCCAGCAGCTTGGCGGGGAGGGGTCAAGAGACCCAGTACTTC
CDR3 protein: CASSLAGRGQETQYF

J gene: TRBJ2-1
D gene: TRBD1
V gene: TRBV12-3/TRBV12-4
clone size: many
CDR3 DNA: TGTGCCAGCAGTTTGGACAGGGGGCCCTACAATGAGCAGTTCTTC
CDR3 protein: CASSLDRGPYNEQFF